Presented here are 17 T cell receptor beta chains from one specimen sequenced in a study of shared clonotypes between healthy human individuals. Clones were read by immunoSEQ multiplex PCR, and TCRdb kept only the in-frame ones, dropping some. The repertoire holds roughly 220,000 clones, just over 65% seen once, with 11% in the top ten. The sequencing sample was made of memory CD4+ T cells sorted from blood. Subset of the sample: CD45RA-negative fraction. The source is a man aged 25 to 45 in good health.

This chain joins TRBV11-2 and TRBJ2-1; no firm D call. Trimming pared 5 bases from V and 9 bases from J, leaving 11 bases between. The germline V gene has CDR1 SGHAT and CDR2 FQNNGV. The CDR3 has 12 amino acids. DNA for the CDR3: TGTGCCAGCAGCCTAAATGTGGGTGAGCAGTTCTTC. It is translated as CASSLNVGEQFF.

There are a few counts of this clone. This chain connects TRBV7-6 to TRBJ2-2; D gene unclear. CDR3 length: 14 amino acids. Germline V gene data show CDR1 as SGHVS and CDR2 as FNYEAQ. Trimming removed 5 bases at V and 7 bases at J, with 14 bases between. The CDR3, as DNA: TGTGCCAGCAGCAACCCTCTAGGGATCGGGGAGCTGTTTTTT. It yields the protein CASSNPLGIGELFF.

The sample holds a few counts of this clone. This chain links TRBV5-4 with TRBJ2-7; D uncertain. Trimming removed 0 bases from V and 3 bases from J, with 10 bases in between. Per the germline V gene, CDR1 is SGHNT and CDR2 is YYREEE (reference sequence). This CDR3 has 14 residues. In DNA, the CDR3 is TGTGCCAGCAGCTTGGAGGCCGGGCGCTACGAGCAGTACTTC. It is translated as CASSLEAGRYEQYF.

There are a few counts of this clone. This rearrangement joins TRBV5-1 to TRBJ2-7; possibly TRBD2 for D (6 bases). This CDR3 comprises 14 residues. V lost 4 bases and J 3 bases, leaving 14 bases between the germline ends. Germline V gives CDR1 SGHRS, CDR2 YFSETQ. CDR3 nucleotide sequence: TGCGCCAGCAGCCCCAGTGTGACTAGCTACGAGCAGTACTTC. Amino acid sequence: CASSPSVTSYEQYF.

The V call is TRBV5-5, the J call TRBJ2-2; TRBD1 matches at 10 bases. The CDR3 totals 17 residues. The ends lost 3 bases at V and 4 bases at J; junction bases unmatched: 9. In germline, CDR1 is SGHKS, CDR2 YYEKEE (reference sequence). The CDR3 here is CASSWEPGQGLTGELFF. DNA of the CDR3: TGTGCCAGCAGCTGGGAGCCGGGACAGGGGCTCACCGGGGAGCTGTTTTTT.

This clone was picked up a small number of times. The chain joins TRBV18 to TRBJ2-5, with TRBD1 as a possible D gene (6 bases). The CDR3 covers 13 residues. Germline assignment: CDR1 KGHSH and CDR2 LQKENI. V was pared by 8 bases and J by 5 bases, with 15 bases between. CDR3: CASTRQEGETQYF. In DNA, the CDR3 is TGTGCCAGCACTAGACAGGAAGGGGAGACCCAGTACTTC.

This clone was counted once. A much larger clone is a single base away; this may be a read error. Different DNA sequences within this sample yield the same CDR3. This chain connects TRBV7-8 to TRBJ1-2; perhaps TRBD1 as D (6 bases). CDR1 is SGHVS, CDR2 FQNEAQ, per germline. Trimming stripped 5 bases from V and 4 bases from J, with 17 bases between. This CDR3 is 15 amino acids long. The CDR3 here is CASSPQGKGPYGYTF. In nucleotides, the CDR3 is TGTGCCAGCAGCCCGCAGGGGAAAGGACCCTATGGCTACACCTTC.

The chain uses TRBV5-1 and TRBJ1-2, with D uncertain. The CDR3 is 14 residues long. Between the trimmed V and J ends, which lost 1 base and 2 bases, there was a span of 9 bases. Germline V lookup: CDR1 SGHRS, CDR2 YFSETQ. The DNA of the CDR3 is TGCGCCAGCAGCTTGCACACATTAAACTATGGCTACACCTTC. Protein: CASSLHTLNYGYTF.

CDR3 in DNA: TGTGCCAGCAGCTTAGGACACTTAGGATCCGGGGAGCTGTTTTTT. Translated, it gives CASSLGHLGSGELFF. The V and J genes are TRBV11-2 and TRBJ2-2; unclear D gene. Trimming removed 1 base from V and 6 bases from J, with 12 bases in between. CDR3 size: 15 residues. Per germline, CDR1 SGHAT and CDR2 FQNNGV.

CDR3 nucleotide sequence: TGCAGCGTTGATTCCCCGCCCGGGACAGGACCCTATGGCTACACCTTC. The encoded protein is CSVDSPPGTGPYGYTF. This chain uses TRBV29-1 with TRBJ1-2; 8 nucleotides match TRBD1. This CDR3 is built from 16 residues. The germline gives CDR1 SQVTM, CDR2 ANQGSEA. The J segment lost 4 bases and the V segment lost 3 bases, leaving 13 bases of the junction unmatched.

This rearrangement joins TRBV15 to TRBJ2-5; 10 bases are shared with TRBD2. Trimming at V came to 0 bases and at J to 2 bases, leaving 12 bases not matched to a gene. There are 19 residues in the CDR3. Looked up from germline, CDR1 is LNHNV and CDR2 is YYDKDF (reference sequence). This CDR3 is CATSRDPRLAGSGQETQYF. CDR3 coding DNA: TGTGCCACCAGCAGAGATCCTCGACTAGCGGGCTCGGGGCAAGAGACCCAGTACTTC.

The V gene is TRBV5-1, the J gene TRBJ2-3; 10 bases fit TRBD2. The CDR3 contains 14 residues. Germline V lookup: CDR1 SGHRS, CDR2 YFSETQ. V gave up 5 bases and J gave up 1 base; unmatched junction bases: 1. In DNA, the CDR3 is TGCGCCAGCAGACTAGCGGGGCGCACAGATACGCAGTATTTT. Residues: CASRLAGRTDTQYF.

A remark on this clone: The sample holds other DNA sequences that translate to the same CDR3. CDR3 amino acids: CASSGRLNTEAFF. The CDR3 DNA reads TGTGCCAGCAGTGGGAGGTTGAACACTGAAGCTTTCTTT. The chain is built from TRBV6-1 and TRBJ1-1; no firm D call. V was trimmed by 4 bases and J by 0 bases, leaving 6 bases between them. The CDR3 spans 13 residues. The germline gives CDR1 MNHNS, CDR2 SASEGT.

A remark on this clone: A much larger clone is a single base away; this may be a read error. The gene calls are TRBV20-1 and TRBJ2-1, with D uncertain. CDR1 and CDR2 from the germline V gene are DFQATT and SNEGSKA (reference sequence). The CDR3 runs 11 residues. Trimming removed 1 base from V and 4 bases from J, with 2 bases in between. The CDR3 bases are TGCAGTGCTAGAGTATACAATGAGCAGTTCTTC. The encoded protein is CSARVYNEQFF.

This clone was picked up one time. The chain carries TRBV5-4 and TRBJ2-7; 13 bases are shared with TRBD2. CDR3 length equals 16 residues. CDR1 is SGHNT and CDR2 is YYREEE in the germline V gene (reference sequence). Losses at the gene ends were 3 bases for V and 2 bases for J; bases not matched to a gene: 5. The CDR3 is CASSSRLAGGAYEQYF. The CDR3 DNA is TGTGCCAGCAGCTCGAGACTAGCGGGAGGCGCCTACGAGCAGTACTTC.

This clone has only a few counts. V and J are TRBV7-2 and TRBJ2-3; D remains ambiguous. The CDR3 extends over 13 amino acids. The germline V gene has CDR1 SGHTA and CDR2 FQGNSA. V dropped 2 bases and J dropped 5 bases, with 8 bases sitting between them. The CDR3 sequence is CASSLTNGDTQYF. The CDR3 DNA sequence: TGTGCCAGCAGCTTAACCAATGGAGATACGCAGTATTTT.

This clone turned up a few times. The chain couples TRBV10-2 to TRBJ2-3, with TRBD2 identical over 7 bases. The CDR3 contains 19 residues. After removal of 2 bases from V and 0 bases from J, the junction contained 14 bases not matched to a gene. Germline CDR1 reads WSHSY; CDR2 reads SAAADI. The CDR3 sequence is CASSERGERARFSTDTQYF. CDR3 bases: TGCGCCAGCAGTGAGCGGGGGGAGAGAGCCCGTTTTAGCACAGATACGCAGTATTTT.